One T cell receptor (beta chain) is described in this entry. The antigen this receptor binds is unknown. No quality values exist for individual bases; no much larger clone is one base distant. These data are taken from a study of T-cell memory formation after mild COVID-19 (dated by TCRdb to the early 2020s). Broadly, across the study: Most TCR sequence clusters were specific to one of the two donors. Two young, previously healthy adult volunteers, one female and one male, were included in the cohort. In two donors, T-cell clones that expanded and contracted after mild COVID-19 were followed by sequencing TCRalpha and TCRbeta repertoires longitudinally. General conclusions and limits of the study: SARS-CoV-2 specificity was not confirmed for the second-wave clones peaking on day 37. Some responding clones were found in pre-infection memory, which suggests that pre-existing cross-reactive memory T cells took part in the SARS-CoV-2 response. Only a couple of mild cases were covered by the study, and larger cohorts that include severe cases with pre-infection samples were considered necessary. Contracting CD4+ clones appeared mostly in the CM and EM memory subsets, whereas CD8+ clones were enriched in EMRA. Balanced CD4/CD8 phenotypes were observed for clones contracting from day 15 to 85, whereas a bias towards CD4+ was observed for a second wave of clones expanding from day 15 to 37.

The germline V gene (reference sequence) supplies CDR1 SGHNT and CDR2 YYREEE. The CDR3, cysteine through phenylalanine, is 16 amino acids long. The kept DNA is CDR3 alone, 48 bases in frame from the first base. V is clipped by 0 bases and J by 5 bases, and the sequence between their germline boundaries is 14 bases long. TCRdb lists the instrument as Illumina NovaSeq 6000. TCRalpha and TCRbeta cDNA libraries were constructed by 5'RACE with constant-segment primers, with sample barcodes and unique molecular identifiers being introduced. Trizol reagent was used to extract RNA from every sample. Library amplification was performed in two PCR steps, and a second sample barcode and Illumina TruSeq adapters were introduced in the second step. Libraries were sequenced on an Illumina NovaSeq with 2 x 150 bp paired-end reads. For the original study's pipeline: With migec v1.2.7, reads were demultiplexed and then collapsed into UMI-guided consensus sequences. Using mixcr v2.1.11, the UMI consensuses were aligned to TRA and TRB V and J templates and assembled into clonotypes. A clonotype was counted as expanded or contracted only if both edgeR and NoisET called the change significant, with noise models trained on biological replicates. edgeR calls used a false discovery rate-adjusted p below 0.01 and a log2 fold-change threshold of 1. As an exploratory analysis of dynamics, max-normalized trajectories of the 1000 most abundant clonotypes were examined by PCA with hierarchical clustering. Each responding clone was given a CD4 or CD8 phenotype based on the CD4+ and CD8+ repertoires, which had been sequenced separately. Starting from the raw public reads, TCRdb applied fastp trimming at Q25, assembled clones with MiXCR and retained in-frame beta chains. Each CDR3 protein gets just one entry, which takes the most common genes and DNA from the rows behind it. The V and J calls, along with clone size, are taken from TCRdb and not from the paper's own processing. The sample table contains roughly 510,000 distinct CDR3 sequences; only one count was recorded for around 15% of them. Roughly 8% of the sample belongs to the ten largest clones.

Ficoll-Paque density gradient centrifugation was used to isolate PBMCs. The material sequenced was PBMCs or a T cell subset sorted from them (not recorded which). Here the chain combines TRBV5-4 and TRBJ2-2, with a tentative D gene TRBD1 over 6 matching bases. The sequence was obtained from an adult woman who had mild COVID-19 (a few samples of this study predate the infection). The sample titles of this study are shuffled in the database, so cell type and time point are left out; the donor was told from shared clones. CDR3 protein: CASSLALGAGTGELFF. The nucleotides read TGTGCCAGCAGCTTGGCCTTGGGGGCCGGAACCGGGGAGCTGTTTTTT.